This TCR beta chain comes out of a study of T cell clonality in common variable immunodeficiency. Clones were read by immunoSEQ multiplex PCR, and TCRdb kept only the in-frame ones, dropping some. The sample was found to contain tens of thousands of clones, and every one recurs. This clone was detected ten times or more. Coverage ceases 3 residues before the CDR3 finishes, and the germline J gene fills in the end. The CDR3 sequence is 14 residues long. Germline V CDR1 and CDR2: DFQATT, SNEGSKA (reference sequence). Trimming stripped 1 base from V and 1 base from J, with 11 bases between. This TCR derives from a person between 18 and 75 years old in good health. The chain carries TRBV20-1 and TRBJ2-7, with D perhaps matching TRBD1 (6 bases). The material sequenced was peripheral blood mononuclear cells. The CDR3 loop reads CSARALQGSYEQYF. The covered CDR3 bases are TGCAGTGCTAGAGCTCTACAGGGTTCCTACGAG.